What follows is one TCR beta chain and its context. These data belong to a study of cytomegalovirus exposure and HLA in healthy donors. Repertoires were generated with immunoSEQ multiplex PCR, while TCRdb's copy carries only in-frame clones and drops some. The repertoire consists of about 360,000 clones, with 75% to 90% occurring once and the leading ten covering 0.83%. The sample comprised PBMCs. The sequence was collected from a woman younger than 35 in good health and CMV-seronegative.

The CDR3 loop is CASSARLAEETNEQFF. For the CDR3, the DNA is TGCGCCAGCAGCGCCAGACTAGCGGAGGAGACCAATGAGCAGTTCTTC. The rearrangement uses TRBV5-1 and TRBJ2-1, with 9 bases identical to TRBD2. In germline, CDR1 is SGHRS, CDR2 YFSETQ. The CDR3 is 16 residues long. V dropped 4 bases and J dropped 6; count of bases not matched to a gene: 11.